The following is a TCR beta chain sequence with its context. This beta chain represents an off-target read in a library built for alpha chains; its size is of limited meaning. TCRdb fed the RT-PCR reads into MiXCR, producing one record per CDR3 protein. The table records approximately 6,500 distinct CDR3 sequences, roughly nine tenths of them present only once. Input material: memory CD4+ T cells from blood. The clonotype comes from a female donor in good health, serving as a healthy control.

The CDR3, as DNA: TGCAGCGCCCTAGGGACAGGGGATCAGCCCCAGCATTTT. Its protein is CSALGTGDQPQHF. The V gene is TRBV29-1, the J gene TRBJ1-5; 10 bases are a match to TRBD1. The CDR3 loop spans 13 amino acids. Germline CDR1 and CDR2: SQVTM and ANQGSEA. Unmatched junction bases numbered 5, after V lost 7 bases and J lost 5 bases.